This record looks at one TCR beta chain sequence and its context. The data stem from a study of early T cells in non-severe SARS-CoV-2 infection. TCRdb redid the calling of the 5' RACE reads with MiXCR, one entry per CDR3 protein. The data contain some 89,000 distinct CDR3 sequences, more than 9.5% of them singletons. Germline V gene lookup returns CDR1 MNHEY and CDR2 SVGAGI. The V end was cut by 6 bases, the J end by 0 bases, with 11 bases between. The CDR3 sequence is 15 residues long. The material sequenced was whole blood, taken at baseline. This TCR was sampled from an adult who was a healthcare worker with PCR-confirmed SARS-CoV-2 infection or an uninfected control (not recorded which). The chain uses TRBV6-5 and TRBJ2-2; D perhaps matches TRBD1 (6 bases). CDR3 DNA sequence: TGTGCCAGCAGACTTGGACAGCCGAACACCGGGGAGCTGTTTTTT. It is translated as CASRLGQPNTGELFF.